The 17 T cell receptor beta chains in this list originate from one sample, sequenced in a study of shared clonotypes between healthy human individuals. TCRdb's copy holds only in-frame clones and misses some; the assay was immunoSEQ multiplex PCR. The table has fewer than 1 million clones, about 96% seen once. The naive CD8 subset, CD45RO-negative cells positively selected for CCR7, excluded terminally differentiated effector memory CD45RA+ cells. Sequenced input: naive CD8+ T cells sorted from blood. The receptors here all came from a man aged 25 to 40 in good health.

The chain employs TRBV2 and TRBJ2-1; the D is unclear. This CDR3 has 17 residues. The V end lost 7 bases, the J end lost 1 base, and 20 bases lay between the germline ends. Germline values: CDR1 SNHLY, CDR2 FYNNEI. The CDR3 region is CASNVGSSYLSYNEQFF. Written as DNA, the CDR3 is TGTGCCAGCAATGTTGGCAGCTCCTACCTTTCCTACAATGAGCAGTTCTTC.

The gene calls are TRBV7-2 and TRBJ2-1; D might be TRBD1 or TRBD2, each matching 5 bases. Germline V CDR1 and CDR2: SGHTA, FQGNSA. The CDR3 spans 16 residues. V was cut by 0 bases and J by 3 bases, with 12 bases left in between. CDR3 protein: CASSLAQGRGYNEQFF. As DNA, the CDR3 is TGTGCCAGCAGCTTAGCGCAGGGACGTGGCTACAATGAGCAGTTCTTC.

The genes are TRBV4-1 and TRBJ2-7, with a tentative D call TRBD1 (6 bases). The V and J ends lost 0 bases and 2 bases respectively, with 11 bases between them. This CDR3 contains 15 residues. CDR1 is MGHRA, CDR2 YSYEKL, per germline. CDR3 nucleotide sequence: TGCGCCAGCAGCCAAGACCCCCGGACAGCCTACGAGCAGTACTTC. This encodes CASSQDPRTAYEQYF.

The chain carries TRBV5-1 and TRBJ1-1; 7 bases fit TRBD1. This CDR3 has 14 residues. CDR1 SGHRS and CDR2 YFSETQ come from the germline V gene. V lost 1 base, J lost 5 bases, and 5 bases stayed unmatched. The CDR3 bases are TGCGCCAGCAGCTTGACGACGACAGGGACTGAAGCTTTCTTT. Translation: CASSLTTTGTEAFF.

The V call is TRBV9, the J call TRBJ2-7, with D perhaps matching TRBD1 or TRBD2 (6 bases each). The germline V and J ends were trimmed by 0 bases and 5 bases, with 12 bases remaining between them. The germline CDR1 and CDR2 sequences are SGDLS and YYNGEE. The CDR3 is made up of 14 amino acids. CDR3 DNA: TGTGCCAGCAGCGTAGGAGGGGGGACGAACGAGCAGTACTTC. It translates to CASSVGGGTNEQYF. Using reference TRBV9 and TRBJ2-7 for the parts outside the CDR3, the full variable domain is DSGVTQTPKHLITATGQRVTLRCSPRSGDLSVYWYQQSLDQGLQFLIQYYNGEERAKGNILERFSAQQFPDLHSELNLSSLELGDSALYFCASSVGGGTNEQYFGPGTRLTVT.

The rearrangement joins TRBV5-1 to TRBJ2-5; D not resolved. The germline V gene encodes CDR1 SGHRS and CDR2 YFSETQ. CDR3 length: 14 residues. V was pared by 1 base and J by 0 bases, with 7 bases between. As DNA, the CDR3 is TGCGCCAGCAGCTTGCTACAGTACCAAGAGACCCAGTACTTC. Its protein product is CASSLLQYQETQYF.

The genes are TRBV9 and TRBJ2-2; no definite D call. The V gene lost 2 bases and the J gene lost 2 bases, with 10 bases spanning the gap. Germline V gene sequence: CDR1 SGDLS, CDR2 YYNGEE. The CDR3 contains 15 residues. Written as DNA, the CDR3 is TGTGCCAGCAGCGTCTACACCATAAACACCGGGGAGCTGTTTTTT. It is translated as CASSVYTINTGELFF.

This clone showed up just a few times. The genes are TRBV7-8 and TRBJ2-1, with TRBD2 matching 8 bases. V dropped 5 bases and J dropped 12; count of bases not matched to a gene: 12. Germline CDR1 SGHVS, CDR2 FQNEAQ. The CDR3 has 14 residues. The CDR3 region has the DNA TGTGCCAGCAGCGCCCCGGGACTAGAGATGAGGCAGTTCTTC. Protein: CASSAPGLEMRQFF.

CDR3: CASSYSAGEYLDNEQFF. The CDR3 nucleotides are TGTGCCAGCAGTTACTCGGCGGGAGAGTATTTGGACAATGAGCAGTTCTTC. V is TRBV27 and J is TRBJ2-1; 7 nucleotides align to TRBD2. The V gene end was trimmed by 4 bases and the J gene end by 5 bases; junction bases not matched to a gene: 14. CDR3 size: 17 residues. From germline, CDR1 is MNHEY and CDR2 SMNVEV (reference sequence).

This chain connects TRBV7-9 to TRBJ1-4, with unresolved D. CDR1 is SEHNR, CDR2 FQNEAQ, per germline (reference sequence). Trimming took 5 bases from V and 8 from J, leaving 15 bases between them. The CDR3 extends over 14 amino acids. The CDR3 DNA is TGTGCCAGCAGCGCGGGGAATGGGTGGGAAAAACTGTTTTTT. It specifies CASSAGNGWEKLFF.

The rearrangement links TRBV29-1 to TRBJ2-3; 13 bases are shared with TRBD2. With V trimmed by 7 bases and J by 6 bases, 10 bases remained unmatched. Germline V CDR1 and CDR2: SQVTM, ANQGSEA. This CDR3 is 15 amino acids long. CDR3 bases: TGCAGCGGGGATGGACTAGCGGGAGCCTGGGATACGCAGTATTTT. Residues: CSGDGLAGAWDTQYF.

The chain has TRBV10-1 and TRBJ2-3; possibly TRBD2 for D (6 bases). Trimming stripped 0 bases from V and 0 bases from J, with 13 bases between. CDR3 size: 17 residues. Germline CDR1 and CDR2: WNHNN and SYGVQD (reference sequence). This chain's CDR3 is CASSESRSSASTDTQYF. DNA of the CDR3: TGCGCCAGCAGTGAGTCTCGGTCTAGCGCTAGCACAGATACGCAGTATTTT.

V is TRBV29-1 and J is TRBJ1-4; D is unclear. Germline CDR1 and CDR2: SQVTM and ANQGSEA. The V end lost 4 bases, the J end lost 7 bases, and 25 bases lay between the germline ends. The length of the CDR3 is 17 residues. The CDR3 loop reads CSVGWSTSGKHLEKLFF. CDR3 coding DNA: TGCAGCGTTGGCTGGTCGACGTCCGGGAAGCACCTTGAAAAACTGTTTTTT.

As DNA, the CDR3 is TGTGCCAGCAGCCCCATAAGGGGAGGGCATGAGCAGTTCTTC. Residues: CASSPIRGGHEQFF. The chain carries TRBV11-2 and TRBJ2-1, with 7 bases that match TRBD2. The V segment lost 5 bases and the J segment 8 bases; nucleotides outside the gene matches: 9. This CDR3 region has 14 residues. Germline values: CDR1 SGHAT, CDR2 FQNNGV.

This chain joins TRBV2 and TRBJ2-3, with 9 bases identical to TRBD2. The CDR3 spans 15 residues. Germline lookup yields CDR1 SNHLY and CDR2 FYNNEI. Trimming took 9 bases from V and 0 from J; bases not matched to a gene: 7. DNA for the CDR3: TGTGCCAGTGCAGCGACTAGCGGAAGCACAGATACGCAGTATTTT. This translates into CASAATSGSTDTQYF. Drawing the rest from reference TRBV2 and TRBJ2-3, the complete variable domain is EPEVTQTPSHQVTQMGQEVILRCVPISNHLYFYWYRQILGQKVEFLVSFYNNEISEKSEIFDDQFSVERPDGSNFTLKIRSTKLEDSAMYFCASAATSGSTDTQYFGPGTRLTVL.

This sequence joins TRBV19 and TRBJ2-5, with 9 bases that match TRBD1. Germline CDR1 and CDR2: LNHDA and SQIVND (reference sequence). Germline trimming cut 3 bases from V and 5 bases from J; bases unmatched to any gene: 7. The CDR3 spans 15 residues. CDR3 sequence: CASSISGTGWETQYF. CDR3 bases: TGTGCCAGTAGTATCTCCGGGACAGGGTGGGAGACCCAGTACTTC.

The V call is TRBV29-1, the J call TRBJ1-2, with D possibly TRBD1 on 5 matching bases. V was pared by 6 bases and J by 4 bases, with 15 bases between. The CDR3 length is 13 residues. Germline V gene lookup returns CDR1 SQVTM and CDR2 ANQGSEA. The CDR3 sequence is CSVARDGSYGYTF. CDR3 nucleotides: TGCAGCGTCGCCCGGGACGGTAGCTATGGCTACACCTTC.